This is a list of T cell receptor beta chains from one sample in a study of CD8+ T cells in alopecia areata. Using immunoSEQ multiplex PCR, the repertoire was profiled, and TCRdb retains in-frame clones only, with some absent. Among 200,000 to 250,000 clones listed, over 60% were seen once. The sample was CD4+ T cells sorted from blood, taken at week 4, from a patient treated with tofacitinib. The receptors were sampled from a human donor with alopecia areata. Both conserved end residues are part of each CDR3. The D gene is left open where the match is weak. Not every row has a clone size; where given, it reads once, few, many or a size class.

D | J | V | size | CDR3
TRBD2 | TRBJ2-5 | TRBV7-3 | . | CASSPGGGLRETQYF
. | TRBJ2-4 | TRBV10-3 | few | CAISEMTGQKNIQYF
TRBD1 | TRBJ1-5 | TRBV27 | few | CASSAGTGYQPQHF
. | TRBJ2-7 | TRBV9 | . | CASRRTGSSYEQYF
TRBD1 | TRBJ2-7 | TRBV30 | . | CAWSPVDRREQYF
. | TRBJ2-3 | TRBV9 | . | CASSAQGLTDTQYF
. | TRBJ2-7 | TRBV4-3 | . | CASSQAVQGVYEQYF
. | TRBJ1-3 | TRBV30 | . | CAWSGSSGNTIYF
. | TRBJ2-5 | TRBV7-9 | . | CASSFQGTQETQYF
TRBD2 | TRBJ2-3 | TRBV29-1 | . | CSVTSGGARDTQYF